The text below deals with one TCR beta chain. Its antigen target is currently unknown. The input lacks base qualities; no much larger clone sits a single base away. The CDR3 runs 16 residues from the cysteine to the phenylalanine. The sequence is cut down to CDR3 DNA, 48 bases in frame from base 1. CDR1 and CDR2 are drawn from the germline V gene: MDHEN, SYDVKM. Relative to germline, V is 2 bases shorter and J is 4 bases shorter, with 17 bases between their ends. The data originate from a study of blood T cell repertoires in COVID-19 (TCRdb year 2020). In the study overall: Samples from collaborators originated in the United States, Italy and Spain and spanned both the acute and convalescent phases of COVID-19. A de-identified subject ID, COVID-19 status, age in years and sex were almost always included in the sample metadata. The repertoires were made available in a free public database intended to serve as a resource for research on the immune response to SARS-CoV-2. The material from the prospective study consisted of cDNA or gDNA derived from T cells, B-cell-depleted T cells, or PBMCs. Subjects who had been exposed to COVID-19, were actively infected with it, or had recovered from it provided the deeply sampled blood TCRbeta repertoires that made up the dataset. Samples were obtained from the ongoing ImmuneRACE study (first 160 participants) and from about 1,300 subjects provided by 6 global collaborators. HLA class I and class II types, where available, came from metadata supplied by the sample provider rather than from assay-based typing.

The immunoSEQ Assay, a bias-controlled multiplex PCR, was used to amplify TCRbeta CDR3 regions from genomic DNA. The source study handled its data this way. Within the assay, amplification of reference gene primers was used to estimate how many nucleated cells each sample contained. To quantify the absolute abundance of each unique TCRbeta CDR3 rearrangement, sequence reads were collapsed and filtered. For each sample, productive Simpson clonality was calculated by taking the square root of Simpson's diversity index across productive rearrangements. TCRdb's version of the immuneACCESS table is confined to in-frame rearrangements and falls short of the full clone set. An unresolved V gene accounts for under half of the shortfall where checked; the remainder is of unknown origin. V, J and clone size reflect that table, while D and trimming were determined from the DNA. The table for this sample lists under 200,000 clones; approximately 81% of them were counted only once. Together, the top ten hold 15% to 20% of the sample.

Enrolling through a virtual design, the prospective study's participants ranged in age from roughly 18 to 90 years and lived across about two dozen United States geographic areas. In the prospective study, cohorts were assigned on the basis of participant-reported clinical history obtained from a screening survey and a study questionnaire. ImmuneRACE Cohort 3 recovered participants were defined by two consecutive negative NP/OP PCR tests, healthcare professional clearance, or symptom resolution. In the prospective study, whole blood, serum and a nasopharyngeal or oropharyngeal swab were collected from each participant by mobile phlebotomists. Additional blood draws and questionnaires over an approximately two-month period could optionally be provided by prospective study participants. Before DNA extraction, prospective study blood samples were shipped either frozen or at room temperature. Points the paper makes about the study in general: The quantity of clinical and demographic metadata differed by source and by participant and was supplied without curation.

This clonotype originated in a man in his fifties or sixties who had recovered from COVID-19. The chain joins TRBV28 to TRBJ1-1, and the D gene may be TRBD1, 6 bases matching. Sequencing input: PBMCs or T cells enriched from blood (not recorded which). The nucleotide sequence is TGTGCCAGCAGTTTAGTCCCCCCACAGGGTAGCACTGAAGCTTTCTTT. This gives the protein CASSLVPPQGSTEAFF.